These 9 T cell receptor beta chains originate from one sample sequenced in a study of molecular identifiers for immune sequencing clone quantification. TCRdb re-analysed the PCR reads in MiXCR, keeping a single row per CDR3 protein. The sample yields over 600,000 distinct CDR3 sequences, roughly 21% seen once. The sample taken for sequencing was naive CD8+ T cells from blood, with Jurkat cell RNA spiked in. Documented subset: FACS-sorted CD8+CD4-CCR7+CD45RA+ naive T cells. All receptors come from a human donor in good health. Some libraries in this study had Jurkat cell RNA spiked in.

The J gene is TRBJ2-3, the V gene TRBV4-1, with D perhaps matching TRBD1 or TRBD2 (6 bases each). The length of the CDR3 is 15 residues. CDR1 is MGHRA and CDR2 is YSYEKL in the germline V gene. Trimming left V 1 base short and J 5 bases short, with 13 bases between. The CDR3 coding sequence is TGCGCCAGCAGCCAAGTCGTAGGGGGAGGAGATACGCAGTATTTT. It translates to CASSQVVGGGDTQYF.

This clonotype was recorded many times. The genes are TRBV2 and TRBJ1-2; D is possibly TRBD1 (6 bases). The CDR3 sequence is 12 residues long. Germline CDR1 reads SNHLY; CDR2 reads FYNNEI. Trimming cost V 8 bases and J 4 bases, with 11 bases left between them. The CDR3 protein is CASLQGTYGYTF. CDR3 in DNA: TGTGCCAGCTTACAGGGAACCTATGGCTACACCTTC. Together with reference TRBV2 and TRBJ1-2, the CDR3 gives the full variable domain: EPEVTQTPSHQVTQMGQEVILRCVPISNHLYFYWYRQILGQKVEFLVSFYNNEISEKSEIFDDQFSVERPDGSNFTLKIRSTKLEDSAMYFCASLQGTYGYTFGSGTRLTVV.

The chain couples TRBV19 to TRBJ1-2; 8 nucleotides line up with TRBD1. Unmatched junction bases numbered 8, after V lost 5 bases and J lost 3 bases. Germline values: CDR1 LNHDA, CDR2 SQIVND (reference sequence). The CDR3 contains 15 residues. The CDR3 sequence is CASSVDRGGDYGYTF. CDR3 nucleotide sequence: TGTGCCAGTAGTGTCGACAGGGGAGGCGACTATGGCTACACCTTC.

This clonotype was seen at least ten times. The CDR3 loop is CASSQYQGPPGYGYTF. The CDR3 DNA reads TGTGCCAGCAGCCAATACCAGGGGCCTCCTGGATATGGCTACACCTTC. The rearrangement uses TRBV14 and TRBJ1-2; TRBD1 is a possible D gene (6 bases). From germline, CDR1 is SGHDN and CDR2 FVKESK. The CDR3 extends over 16 amino acids. Trimming pared 2 bases from V and 5 bases from J, leaving 18 bases between.

This clonotype was seen ten or more times. The rearrangement uses TRBV7-9 and TRBJ1-4; D gene uncertain. The V gene lost 4 bases and the J gene lost 8 bases, with 8 bases spanning the gap. The germline V gene has CDR1 SEHNR and CDR2 FQNEAQ (reference sequence). The length of the CDR3 is 12 residues. CDR3 sequence reads: CASSYTGEKLFF. CDR3 DNA sequence: TGTGCCAGCAGCTATACCGGGGAAAAACTGTTTTTT.

Regarding this clonotype: This sequence may be a read error, since a much larger clone differs from it by one base. V and J are TRBV19 and TRBJ1-1, with D unresolved. The CDR3 consists of 16 residues. Trimming cost V 0 bases and J 4 bases, with 15 bases left between them. Germline V gives CDR1 LNHDA, CDR2 SQIVND (reference sequence). DNA for the CDR3: TGTGCCAGTAGTATAGATCCGGGTTTCACGAGCACTGAAGCTTTCTTT. Translated: CASSIDPGFTSTEAFF. The full variable domain, with the rest looked up from reference TRBV19 and TRBJ1-1, is DGGITQSPKYLFRKEGQNVTLSCEQNLNHDAMYWYRQDPGQGLRLIYYSQIVNDFQKGDIAEGYSVSREKKESFPLTVTSAQKNPTAFYLCASSIDPGFTSTEAFFGQGTRLTVV.

A few counts support this clonotype. The rearrangement joins TRBV10-2 to TRBJ2-5, with D possibly being TRBD1 (5 bases). CDR3 length equals 15 residues. Germline values: CDR1 WSHSY, CDR2 SAAADI. Between the trimmed V and J ends, which lost 6 bases and 7 bases, there was a span of 21 bases. DNA for the CDR3: TGCGCCAGCAGCTCCCCTTCAGGGTTCCCCGGGACCCAGTACTTC. This codes for CASSSPSGFPGTQYF.

The chain carries TRBV7-9 and TRBJ2-4; D unclear. This CDR3 is built from 15 residues. V was trimmed by 1 base and J by 3 bases, leaving 10 bases between them. Germline CDR1 SEHNR, CDR2 FQNEAQ (reference sequence). CDR3 region: CASSLGSGIKNIQYF. As DNA, the CDR3 is TGTGCCAGCAGCTTAGGCTCGGGCATCAAAAACATTCAGTACTTC.

This clonotype was counted many times. The rearrangement links TRBV28 to TRBJ1-6, with TRBD1 matching 8 bases. The length of the CDR3 is 19 residues. The germline CDR1 and CDR2 sequences are MDHEN and SYDVKM. V was pared by 4 bases and J by 0 bases, with 11 bases of the junction left unmatched. CDR3 sequence reads: CASSWRDRPQSSYNSPLHF. The CDR3 DNA sequence: TGTGCCAGCAGTTGGAGGGACAGGCCACAGAGCTCCTATAATTCACCCCTCCACTTT.